Included here is one TCR beta chain sequence, with context. Assay: immunoSEQ multiplex PCR; the TCRdb copy retains only in-frame clones and omits some. The sample carries about 60,000 clones, over 90% recorded once. These data originate in a study of technical replicates of blood from several donors. CDR1 and CDR2 (germline): MNHNY, SVGAGI (reference sequence). The CDR3 has 15 residues. V shed 5 bases and J shed 5 bases, with 19 bases lying between them. V and J are TRBV6-6 and TRBJ2-7; D is possibly TRBD2 (7 bases). This TCR was sampled from a human donor in good health. Some clones in this sample may be carry-over from other donors' samples. The sample taken for sequencing was PBMCs. The DNA for the CDR3 is TGTGCCAGCAGTACACGACAGGACGGGAGGAACGAGCAGTACTTC. This codes for CASSTRQDGRNEQYF.